This TCR beta chain was sequenced during a study of OX40 agonist ivuxolimab in advanced cancers. Broader study findings: On average, CD8+ T cells had more expanded clones than CD4+. Not determined was the antigen specificity of the expanded peripheral T cells.

Notes on this clone: What it binds is unknown.

Repertoires were generated with immunoSEQ multiplex PCR, while TCRdb's copy carries only in-frame clones and drops some. The sample has roughly 88,000 clones, 87% seen once. Germline V gene lookup returns CDR1 SGHDT and CDR2 YYEEEE. V lost 0 bases to trimming and J lost 2 bases; unmatched junction nucleotides: 4. The CDR3 consists of 15 residues. This rearrangement joins TRBV5-6 to TRBJ2-5, with TRBD2 matching 7 bases. The sequencing here drew on CD4+ or CD8+ T cells sorted from blood, taken in a trial of the OX40 agonist ivuxolimab. The origin of this receptor is an adult with an advanced solid tumor such as melanoma, head and neck, liver or kidney cancer. The CDR3 region is CASSLAMGGQETQYF. CDR3 sequence (DNA): TGTGCCAGCAGCTTGGCCATGGGGGGGCAAGAGACCCAGTACTTC.